Listed here are 5 T cell receptor beta chains from one sample, sequenced in a study of blood T cell repertoires in COVID-19. This table comes from immunoSEQ multiplex PCR, and its TCRdb copy is limited to in-frame clones, with some not included. The table has more than 250,000 clones, approximately 89% seen once; the top ten hold about 5.7%. Sequenced material: PBMCs or T cells enriched from blood (not recorded which). The receptors were sampled from a woman in her twenties or thirties who had recovered from COVID-19.

This clone was counted once. Distinct nucleotide sequences in the sample also encode this CDR3. The rearrangement uses TRBV12-3 or TRBV12-4 and TRBJ1-2, with a possible D match to TRBD1 (5 bases). The V gene lost 5 bases and the J gene lost 4 bases, with 11 bases spanning the gap. This CDR3 is built from 13 residues. Here the CDR3 DNA reads TGTGCCAGCAGTCTCCAGGGTCCCTATGGCTACACCTTC. It is translated as CASSLQGPYGYTF.

This chain connects TRBV27 to TRBJ1-1; 7 bases align to TRBD1. Germline V gives CDR1 MNHEY, CDR2 SMNVEV (reference sequence). This CDR3 region has 13 residues. V gave up 6 bases and J gave up 1 base; unmatched junction bases: 2. CDR3: CASRRQGNTEAFF. The CDR3 nucleotides are TGTGCCAGCAGGCGACAGGGGAACACTGAAGCTTTCTTT.

The CDR3 DNA reads TGTGCCAGCAGCTTGGGGAGTAGCGGGGGGCAAGAGCAGTACTTC. Its protein product is CASSLGSSGGQEQYF. The rearrangement joins TRBV5-4 to TRBJ2-7; 10 bases map to TRBD2. The germline CDR1 and CDR2 sequences are SGHNT and YYREEE (reference sequence). Trimming cost V 0 bases and J 7 bases; bases outside gene matches: 7. The CDR3 length is 15 residues.

The chain links TRBV4-2 to TRBJ1-2; D remains ambiguous. The CDR3 sequence is 16 residues long. Trimming shortened V by 0 bases and J by 3 bases, and 14 bases separated the two germline ends. Germline CDR1 LGHNA, CDR2 YNFKEQ. The CDR3 region has the DNA TGTGCCAGCAGCCAAGACCCCCCTCGGAGGGACTATGGCTACACCTTC. Translated, it gives CASSQDPPRRDYGYTF.

The V gene is TRBV5-1, the J gene TRBJ1-4; possible D gene TRBD1, 5 bases. The V and J ends lost 3 bases and 4 bases respectively, with 10 bases between them. From germline, CDR1 is SGHRS and CDR2 YFSETQ. This CDR3 has 14 amino acids. CDR3 loop: CASSWGEGNEKLFF. In DNA, the CDR3 is TGCGCCAGCAGCTGGGGGGAAGGTAATGAAAAACTGTTTTTT.